What follows describes a single T cell receptor (beta chain). Its antigen is not yet known. No per-base quality is available; no much larger clone lies one base away. This specimen belongs to a study of identical twins (dated by TCRdb to the mid-2010s). Study-level background: To test whether fetal clonotypes persist, this study deep-sequenced TCR alpha and beta repertoires from monozygotic twins, from unrelated adults of various ages, and from cord blood. To rule out contamination, replicate twin experiments were performed at different times with different library preparation protocols. General findings and caveats noted by the study authors: Compared with coincidental sharing between unrelated individuals, an excess of low generation-probability sequences was observed among out-of-frame TCR alpha sequences shared between twins. Zero-insertion analyses could be partly confounded by invariant T cells such as MAIT and iNKT, though diverse VJ usage argued against such confounding for most clonotypes. Fewer insertions were carried by abundant cord blood beta clonotypes; a weaker similar trend was observed in young adult naive repertoires, while no such trend was observed in memory repertoires. Because the same donors could not be followed over many years, the conclusions depended on cross-sectional statistical analysis. The excess sharing between twins in beta out-of-frame sequences was weaker because fewer shared sequences reduced the signal-to-noise ratio. Recombination models systematically underestimated out-of-frame TCR alpha sharing in monozygotic twins but agreed with sharing between unrelated individuals.

Only healthy Caucasian donors were included. The twin cohort comprised three pairs of female monozygotic twins, all aged about 18 to 29 years. Peripheral blood mononuclear cells were the source from which RNA for the TCR libraries was isolated. Library preparation employed 5' RACE. This sample was sequenced with an Illumina HiSeq 2000. Template switching added a universal primer binding site, and the final cDNA carried a unique molecular identifier that allowed TCR cDNA molecules to be counted accurately. First-strand cDNA for TCR alpha and beta chains was synthesized from specific primers in the conserved constant-segment region. Each cDNA library was double barcoded, with a SMART-Mk sample barcode plus Illumina barcodes, to control for contamination. TruSeq adapter sequences and Illumina sample barcodes were added in two successive PCR steps. The Illumina HiSeq platform was used with custom primers to sequence TCR alpha and beta cDNA libraries. The paper's processing steps were these. Raw reads were processed with MiGEC to extract unique molecular identifiers, and MiXCR was used to determine CDR3 positions. Recombination models were inferred per individual with the repgenHMM and IGoR tools using an EM algorithm. The tcR package in R was used for shared clonotype analysis, with sharing normalized by the product of cloneset sizes. Out-of-frame nonproductive sequences were analyzed to study raw recombination free of thymic and clonal selection effects. TCRdb cleaned the public reads at Q25 with fastp, built clones with MiXCR and kept in-frame beta chains. Here each entry gathers all rows of one CDR3 protein and keeps the most common genes and DNA. None of the V and J calls come from the authors' own analysis; TCRdb made them. The sample contains hundreds of thousands of distinct CDR3 sequences, approximately 9% of them found a single time. The top ten clonotypes cover about 0.98% of the sample.

CDR1 and CDR2 are read off the germline V gene as SGHNT and YENEEA. Including the terminal cysteine and phenylalanine, the CDR3 comprises 15 residues. Kept here is only the CDR3 DNA, which spans 45 bases and is read in frame from base 1. Relative to germline, V is 0 bases shorter and J is 1 base shorter, with 9 bases between their ends. The same sample was also used in a study of yellow fever vaccine responses in identical twins. The second study's authors report: The T cell response to vaccination in identical twins was reported by the authors to appear partly convergent and partly personalized. The study precisely tracked vaccine-responding T cell clones in identical twins.

Material: PBMCs. The V and J segments used are TRBV11-3 and TRBJ1-1; the D gene is unclear. The TCR sequence derives from a woman younger than 35 in good health. The CDR3 here reads CASSLDNLPNTEAFF. The nucleotide sequence is TGTGCCAGCAGCTTAGATAACCTGCCGAACACTGAAGCTTTCTTT.